This TCR beta chain was retrieved from a study of T cell responses to AZD1222 COVID-19 vaccine. General observations from the study: The study found Spike-specific TCR breadth and depth rose after two AZD1222 doses. Reportedly, nearly half the spike-specific TCRs target unmutated variant regions.

On this clone: Its specificity is not known.

V was cut by 4 bases and J by 0 bases, with 19 bases left in between. Germline V CDR1 and CDR2: SNHLY, FYNNEI. This CDR3 spans 17 amino acids. Repertoires were generated with immunoSEQ multiplex PCR, while TCRdb's copy carries only in-frame clones and drops some. The profile shows 150,000 to 200,000 clones, 94% of them singletons. This chain uses TRBV2 with TRBJ2-7; D is tentatively TRBD1 or TRBD2 (5 bases each). This material consisted of peripheral blood, taken 28 days after the second AZD1222 dose. The sequence came from an adult who received the AZD1222 COVID-19 vaccine. The CDR3 here is CASSGSLGRGRSYEQYF. In DNA, the CDR3 is TGTGCCAGCAGTGGAAGCCTTGGCCGGGGACGCTCCTACGAGCAGTACTTC. Full variable domain (missing parts from reference TRBV2 and TRBJ2-7): EPEVTQTPSHQVTQMGQEVILRCVPISNHLYFYWYRQILGQKVEFLVSFYNNEISEKSEIFDDQFSVERPDGSNFTLKIRSTKLEDSAMYFCASSGSLGRGRSYEQYFGPGTRLTVT.